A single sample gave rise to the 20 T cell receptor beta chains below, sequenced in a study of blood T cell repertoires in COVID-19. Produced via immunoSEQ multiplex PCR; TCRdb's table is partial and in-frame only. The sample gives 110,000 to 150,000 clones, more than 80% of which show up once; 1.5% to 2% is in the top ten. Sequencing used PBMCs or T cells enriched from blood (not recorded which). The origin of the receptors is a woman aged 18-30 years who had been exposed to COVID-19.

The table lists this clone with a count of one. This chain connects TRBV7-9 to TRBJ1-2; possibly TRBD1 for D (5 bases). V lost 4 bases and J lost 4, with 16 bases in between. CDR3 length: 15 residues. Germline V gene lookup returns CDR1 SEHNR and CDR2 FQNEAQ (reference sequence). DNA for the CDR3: TGTGCCAGCAGCTCCTCAAGGGGCGCTGCCTATGGCTACACCTTC. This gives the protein CASSSSRGAAYGYTF.

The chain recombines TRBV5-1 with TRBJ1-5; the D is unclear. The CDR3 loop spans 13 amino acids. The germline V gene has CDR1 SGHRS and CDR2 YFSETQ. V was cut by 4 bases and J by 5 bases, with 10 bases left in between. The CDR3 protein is CASSMEGDQPQHF. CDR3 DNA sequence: TGCGCCAGCAGCATGGAGGGAGATCAGCCCCAGCATTTT.

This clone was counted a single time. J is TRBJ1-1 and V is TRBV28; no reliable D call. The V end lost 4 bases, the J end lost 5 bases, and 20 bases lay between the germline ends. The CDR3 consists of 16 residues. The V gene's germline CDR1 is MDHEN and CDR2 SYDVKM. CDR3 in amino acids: CASSSPQIRHETEAFF. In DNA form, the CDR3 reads TGTGCCAGCAGTTCCCCTCAGATCCGCCACGAAACTGAAGCTTTCTTT.

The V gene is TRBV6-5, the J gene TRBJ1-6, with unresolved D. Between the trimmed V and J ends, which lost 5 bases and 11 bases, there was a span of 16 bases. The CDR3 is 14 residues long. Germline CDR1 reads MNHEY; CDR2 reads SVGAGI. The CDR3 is CASSSGYLGPPLHF. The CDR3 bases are TGTGCCAGCAGTAGCGGCTACCTGGGTCCACCCCTCCACTTT.

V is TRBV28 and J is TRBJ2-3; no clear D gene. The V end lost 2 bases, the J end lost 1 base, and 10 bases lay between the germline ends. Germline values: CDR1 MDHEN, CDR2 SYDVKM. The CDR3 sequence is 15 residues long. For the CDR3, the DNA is TGTGCCAGCAGTTTAGTTACTGGTGGCACAGATACGCAGTATTTT. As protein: CASSLVTGGTDTQYF.

The CDR3 here is CASSIRDRVSDTQYF. The CDR3 coding sequence is TGTGCCAGTAGTATTAGGGACAGGGTTTCAGATACGCAGTATTTT. The chain carries TRBV19 and TRBJ2-3; TRBD1 aligns across 9 bases. The CDR3 runs to 15 residues. Germline trimming cut 3 bases from V and 4 bases from J; bases unmatched to any gene: 5. In germline, CDR1 is LNHDA, CDR2 SQIVND (reference sequence).

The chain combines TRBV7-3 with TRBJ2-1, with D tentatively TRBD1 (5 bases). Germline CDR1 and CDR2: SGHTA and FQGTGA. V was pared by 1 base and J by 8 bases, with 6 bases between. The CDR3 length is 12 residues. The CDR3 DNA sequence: TGTGCCAGCAGCTTAAGGGGCTATGAGCAGTTCTTC. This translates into CASSLRGYEQFF. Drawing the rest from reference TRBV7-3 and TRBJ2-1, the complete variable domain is GAGVSQTPSNKVTEKGKYVELRCDPISGHTALYWYRQSLGQGPEFLIYFQGTGAADDSGLPNDRFFAVRPEGSVSTLKIQRTERGDSAVYLCASSLRGYEQFFGPGTRLTVL.

The CDR3 DNA sequence: TGTGCCAGCAGTGGACCGGGACAGGCCTCATCGAACAATCAGCCCCAGCATTTT. It is translated as CASSGPGQASSNNQPQHF. The chain combines TRBV28 with TRBJ1-5; TRBD1 matches 8 bases. The CDR3 totals 18 residues. J was trimmed by 3 bases and V by 5 bases; bases with no gene match: 15. Germline values: CDR1 MDHEN, CDR2 SYDVKM.

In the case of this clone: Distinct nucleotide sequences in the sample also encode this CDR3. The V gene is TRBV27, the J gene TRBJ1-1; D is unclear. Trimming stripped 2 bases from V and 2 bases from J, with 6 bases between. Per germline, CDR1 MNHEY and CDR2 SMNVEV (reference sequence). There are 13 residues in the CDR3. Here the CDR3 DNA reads TGTGCCAGCAGTTTAGGGCGAAACACTGAAGCTTTCTTT. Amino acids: CASSLGRNTEAFF.

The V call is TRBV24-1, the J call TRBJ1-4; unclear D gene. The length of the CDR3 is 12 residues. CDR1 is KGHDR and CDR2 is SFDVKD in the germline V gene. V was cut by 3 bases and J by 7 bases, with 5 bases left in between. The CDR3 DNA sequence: TGTGCCACCAGTGATACGGGTGAAAAACTGTTTTTT. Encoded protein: CATSDTGEKLFF.

The CDR3 loop reads CASSDSVSGYTF. CDR3 bases: TGTGCCAGCAGTGACTCTGTCTCCGGCTACACCTTC. The chain couples TRBV6-4 to TRBJ1-2; no clear D gene. CDR3 length: 12 amino acids. Germline CDR1 reads MRHNA; CDR2 reads SNTAGT. With 0 bases removed from V and 8 bases from J, the gap between germline ends came to 7 bases.

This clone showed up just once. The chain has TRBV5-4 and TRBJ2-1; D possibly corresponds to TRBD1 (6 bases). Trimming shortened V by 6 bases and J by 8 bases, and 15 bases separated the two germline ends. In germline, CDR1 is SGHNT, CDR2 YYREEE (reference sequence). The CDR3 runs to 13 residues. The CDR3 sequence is CASTLQGIDEQFF. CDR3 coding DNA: TGTGCCAGCACCCTGCAGGGGATTGATGAGCAGTTCTTC.

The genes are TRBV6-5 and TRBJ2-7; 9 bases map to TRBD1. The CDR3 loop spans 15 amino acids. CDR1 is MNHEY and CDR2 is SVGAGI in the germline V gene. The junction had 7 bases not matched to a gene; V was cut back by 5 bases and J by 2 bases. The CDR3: CASSPTTGGPYEQYF. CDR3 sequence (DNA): TGTGCCAGCAGTCCTACGACAGGGGGTCCCTACGAGCAGTACTTC.

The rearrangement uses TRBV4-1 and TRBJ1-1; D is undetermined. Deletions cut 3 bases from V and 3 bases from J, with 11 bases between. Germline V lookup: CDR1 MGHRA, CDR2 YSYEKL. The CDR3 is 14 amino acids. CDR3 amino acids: CASSQRESYTEAFF. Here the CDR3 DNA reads TGCGCCAGCAGCCAGAGAGAGTCATACACTGAAGCTTTCTTT.

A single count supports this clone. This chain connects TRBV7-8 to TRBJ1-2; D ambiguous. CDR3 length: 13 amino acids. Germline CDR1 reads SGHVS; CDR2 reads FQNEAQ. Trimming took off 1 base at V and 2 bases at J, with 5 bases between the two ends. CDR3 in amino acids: CASSLGGNYGYTF. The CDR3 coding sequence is TGTGCCAGCAGCTTAGGCGGGAACTATGGCTACACCTTC.

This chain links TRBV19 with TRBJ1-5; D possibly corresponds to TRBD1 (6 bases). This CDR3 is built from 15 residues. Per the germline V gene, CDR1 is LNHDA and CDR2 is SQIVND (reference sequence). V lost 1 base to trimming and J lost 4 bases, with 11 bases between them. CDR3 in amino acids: CASSIVIGGNQPQHF. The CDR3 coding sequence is TGTGCCAGTAGTATAGTTATAGGGGGAAATCAGCCCCAGCATTTT.

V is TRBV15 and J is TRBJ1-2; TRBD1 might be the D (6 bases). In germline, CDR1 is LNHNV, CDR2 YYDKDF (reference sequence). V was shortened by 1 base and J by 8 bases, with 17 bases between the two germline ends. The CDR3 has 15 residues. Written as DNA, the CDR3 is TGTGCCACCAGCAGAGGGGCCCCAGGGGCGGAAGGCTACACCTTC. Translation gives CATSRGAPGAEGYTF.

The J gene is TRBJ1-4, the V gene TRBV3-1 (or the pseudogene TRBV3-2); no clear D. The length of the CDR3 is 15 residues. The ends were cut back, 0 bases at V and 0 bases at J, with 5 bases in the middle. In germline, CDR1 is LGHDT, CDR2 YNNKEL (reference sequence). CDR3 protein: CASSQDPSTNEKLFF. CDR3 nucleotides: TGTGCCAGCAGCCAAGATCCTTCAACTAATGAAAAACTGTTTTTT.

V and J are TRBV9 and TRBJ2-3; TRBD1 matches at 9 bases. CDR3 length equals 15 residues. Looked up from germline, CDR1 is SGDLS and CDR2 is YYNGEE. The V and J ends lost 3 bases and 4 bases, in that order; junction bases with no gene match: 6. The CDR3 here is CASSEGQGLADTQYF. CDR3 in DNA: TGTGCCAGCAGCGAGGGACAGGGCCTAGCAGATACGCAGTATTTT.

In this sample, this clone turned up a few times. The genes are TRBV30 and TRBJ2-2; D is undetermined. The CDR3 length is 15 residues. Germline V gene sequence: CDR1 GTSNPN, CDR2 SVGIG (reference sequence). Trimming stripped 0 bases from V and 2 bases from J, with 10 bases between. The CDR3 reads CAWSVLSSNTGELFF. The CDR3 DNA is TGTGCCTGGAGTGTACTGAGCTCAAACACCGGGGAGCTGTTTTTT.